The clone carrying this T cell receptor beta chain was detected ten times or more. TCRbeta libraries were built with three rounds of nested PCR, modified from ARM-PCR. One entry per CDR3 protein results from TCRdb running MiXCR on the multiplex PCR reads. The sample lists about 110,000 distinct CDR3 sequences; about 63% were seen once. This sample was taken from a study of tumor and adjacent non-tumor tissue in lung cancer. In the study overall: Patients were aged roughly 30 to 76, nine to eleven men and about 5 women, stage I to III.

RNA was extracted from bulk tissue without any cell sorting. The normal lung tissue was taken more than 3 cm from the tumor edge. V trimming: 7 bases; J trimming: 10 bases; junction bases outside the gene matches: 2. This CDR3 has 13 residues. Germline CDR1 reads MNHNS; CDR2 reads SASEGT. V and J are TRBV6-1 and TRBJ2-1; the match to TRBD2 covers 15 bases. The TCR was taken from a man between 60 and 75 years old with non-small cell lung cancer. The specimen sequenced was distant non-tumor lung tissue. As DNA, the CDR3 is TGTGCCAGCAAGGGGACTAGCGGGGGGGAGCAGTTCTTC. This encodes CASKGTSGGEQFF.